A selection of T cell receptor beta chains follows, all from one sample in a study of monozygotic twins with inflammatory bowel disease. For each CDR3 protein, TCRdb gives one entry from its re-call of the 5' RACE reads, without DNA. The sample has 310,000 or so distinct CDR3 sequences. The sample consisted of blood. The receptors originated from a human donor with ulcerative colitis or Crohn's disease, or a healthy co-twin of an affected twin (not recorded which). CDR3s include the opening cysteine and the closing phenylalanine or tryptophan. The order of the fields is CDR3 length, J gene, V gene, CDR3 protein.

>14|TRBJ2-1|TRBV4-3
CASSQWTGDNEQFF
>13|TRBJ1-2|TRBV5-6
CASSRRVSDGYTF
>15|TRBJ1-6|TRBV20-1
CSARRGGDLRSPLHF
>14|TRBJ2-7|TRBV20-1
CSARGPGLTYEQYF
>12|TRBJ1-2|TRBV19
CASQPGGYGYTF
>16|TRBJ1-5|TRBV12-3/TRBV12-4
CASSADGSYSNQPQHF
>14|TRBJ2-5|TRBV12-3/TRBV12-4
CASSLARFQETQYF
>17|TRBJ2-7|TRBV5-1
CASSLERQGTSSYEQYF
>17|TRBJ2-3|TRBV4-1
CASSQEGPGQSTDTQYF
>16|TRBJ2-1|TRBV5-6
CASSLMTGGPYNEQFF
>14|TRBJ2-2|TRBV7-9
CASSLPPSGGELFF
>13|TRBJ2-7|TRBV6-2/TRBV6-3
CASSTPGSYEQYF
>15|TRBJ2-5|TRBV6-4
CASSEVAGAQETQYF
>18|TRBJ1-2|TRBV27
CASRPGQGLVKTNYGYTF
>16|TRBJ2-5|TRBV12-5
CASGPGVGRDNQTQYF
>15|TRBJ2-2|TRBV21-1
CASSKGKGMTGELFF
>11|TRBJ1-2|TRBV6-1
CASSDRGGYTF
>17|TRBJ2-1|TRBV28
CAGSFPTGRRSYNEQFF
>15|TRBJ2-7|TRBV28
CASSPPPDRVAEQYF
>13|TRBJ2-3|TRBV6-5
CASRSPGTDTQYF
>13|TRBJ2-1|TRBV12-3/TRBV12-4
CASNDDGYNEQFF
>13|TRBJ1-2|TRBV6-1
CASSEGVSRGYTF
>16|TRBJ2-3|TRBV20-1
CSARDAYQGVGDTQYF
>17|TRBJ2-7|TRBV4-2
CASSQEGLAGGSYEQYF
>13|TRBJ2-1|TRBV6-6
CASNWGAGYEQFF
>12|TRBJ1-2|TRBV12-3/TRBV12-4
CASSSLGRGYTF
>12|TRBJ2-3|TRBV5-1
CASRGSTDTQYF
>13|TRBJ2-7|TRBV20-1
CSARSSGFYEQYF
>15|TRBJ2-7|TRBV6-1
CASSLPDRGQYEQYF
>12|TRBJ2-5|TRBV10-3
CAIKQDQETQYF
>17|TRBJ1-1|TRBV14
CASSQITKQLLNTEAFF
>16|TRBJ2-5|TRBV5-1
CASSINQGIQVETQYF
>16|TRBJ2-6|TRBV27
CASSLVRPSGANVLTF
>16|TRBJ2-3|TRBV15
CATSSGTSSGTDTQYF
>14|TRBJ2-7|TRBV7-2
CASSLGRGYYEQYF
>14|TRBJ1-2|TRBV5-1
CASTLNSQSDGYTF
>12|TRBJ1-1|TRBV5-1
CASLGENTEAFF
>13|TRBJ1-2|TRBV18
CASSRESDYGYTF
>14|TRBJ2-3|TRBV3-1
CASSQLLATDTQYF
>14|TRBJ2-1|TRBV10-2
CASSGLAGFPEQFF
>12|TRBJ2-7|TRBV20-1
CSVGRLGYEQYF
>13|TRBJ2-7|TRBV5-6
CASSLDQSYEQYF
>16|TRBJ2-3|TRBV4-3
CASSQDRQGGVDTQYF
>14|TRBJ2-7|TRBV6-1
CASSRLAGAYEQYF
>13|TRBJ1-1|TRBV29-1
CSAGGGLDTEAFF
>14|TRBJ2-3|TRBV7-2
CASSLEVAGVTQYF
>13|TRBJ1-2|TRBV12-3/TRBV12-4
CASRWTGSFGYTF
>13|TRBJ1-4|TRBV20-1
CSARTRIPEKLFF
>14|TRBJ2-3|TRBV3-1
CASSQDWGESTQYF
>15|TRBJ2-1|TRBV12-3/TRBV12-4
CASSLSGGRVNEQFF
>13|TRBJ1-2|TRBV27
CASSVVGSYGYTF
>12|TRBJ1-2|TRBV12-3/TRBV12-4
CASRTGLEGYTF
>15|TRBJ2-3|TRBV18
CASSPSYGSTDTQYF
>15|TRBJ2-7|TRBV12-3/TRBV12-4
CASSLGTGDVYEQYF
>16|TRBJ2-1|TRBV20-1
CSARASLAILYNEQFF
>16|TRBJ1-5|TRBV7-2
CASSSGRVFSNQPQHF
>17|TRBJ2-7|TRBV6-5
CASSYRSPGTTTYEQYF